The 9 T cell receptor beta chains presented below share a single source sample, sequenced in a study of blood T cells in healthy people across ages. It was with a sample-barcoded 5' primer and a J-beta primer mix that a second PCR of about 7 to 12 cycles was run. TCRdb reprocessed the 5' RACE reads via MiXCR and lists one record per CDR3 protein. The table records roughly 1.7 million distinct CDR3 sequences, almost 35% of them present only once. The specimen sequenced was blood. Source of these receptors: a woman in her 30s in good health.

This clonotype has just a few counts. This rearrangement joins TRBV9 to TRBJ1-2, with 10 bases fitting TRBD1. Germline-derived CDR1 and CDR2 are SGDLS and YYNGEE. The CDR3 is 17 amino acids. Trimming at V came to 3 bases and at J to 8 bases, leaving 16 bases not matched to a gene. The CDR3 loop reads CASSAPDRGDFYVGYTF. CDR3 in DNA: TGTGCCAGCAGCGCCCCGGACAGGGGGGATTTTTACGTAGGCTACACCTTC.

The chain has TRBV5-6 and TRBJ1-5; D is ambiguous. With 2 bases removed from V and 1 base from J, the gap between germline ends came to 10 bases. Germline V lookup: CDR1 SGHDT, CDR2 YYEEEE. The CDR3 has 15 amino acids. CDR3: CASSFWGNSNQPQHF. The CDR3 bases are TGTGCCAGCAGCTTTTGGGGAAACAGCAATCAGCCCCAGCATTTT.

This clonotype was seen a few times. J is TRBJ1-1 and V is TRBV5-1; D unclear. Between the trimmed V and J ends, which lost 0 bases and 3 bases, there was a span of 9 bases. This CDR3 comprises 14 residues. From germline, CDR1 is SGHRS and CDR2 YFSETQ. In DNA form, the CDR3 reads TGCGCCAGCAGCTTGGAGTCCGCCTACACTGAAGCTTTCTTT. Amino acids: CASSLESAYTEAFF. Full variable domain (remainder filled in from reference TRBV5-1 and TRBJ1-1): KAGVTQTPRYLIKTRGQQVTLSCSPISGHRSVSWYQQTPGQGLQFLFEYFSETQRNKGNFPGRFSGRQFSNSRSEMNVSTLELGDSALYLCASSLESAYTEAFFGQGTRLTVV.

J is TRBJ1-1 and V is TRBV20-1; no clear D. This CDR3 is built from 17 residues. Deletions cut 0 bases from V and 5 bases from J, with 22 bases between. CDR1 is DFQATT and CDR2 is SNEGSKA in the germline V gene (reference sequence). The CDR3 spells CSARDKQRPRRVTEAFF. The CDR3 DNA reads TGCAGTGCTAGAGATAAGCAGAGGCCCCGGAGGGTTACTGAAGCTTTCTTT.

The V call is TRBV27, the J call TRBJ2-6; 11 bases agree with TRBD1. Losses at the gene ends were 5 bases for V and 3 bases for J; bases not matched to a gene: 6. This CDR3 region has 17 residues. CDR1 is MNHEY, CDR2 SMNVEV, per germline (reference sequence). As DNA, the CDR3 is TGTGCCAGCAGTATACGGACAGGGGGCGATGGGGCCAACGTCCTGACTTTC. This translates into CASSIRTGGDGANVLTF.

The chain is built from TRBV7-8 and TRBJ1-2; perhaps TRBD1 as D (6 bases). CDR1 is SGHVS, CDR2 FQNEAQ, per germline. The V end lost 3 bases, the J end lost 7 bases, and 12 bases lay between the germline ends. CDR3 length equals 13 residues. CDR3 loop: CASSLGRGFGYTF. As DNA, the CDR3 is TGTGCCAGCAGCTTGGGGAGGGGGTTTGGCTACACCTTC.

The chain is built from TRBV7-7 and TRBJ2-7; D may be TRBD1 (5 bases). Trimming left V 1 base short and J 5 bases short, with 15 bases between. Germline values: CDR1 SSHAT, CDR2 FNYEAQ (reference sequence). The CDR3 sequence is 15 residues long. The CDR3 is CASSLDLGRVDEQYF. In DNA form, the CDR3 reads TGTGCCAGCAGCTTAGATCTCGGCAGGGTCGACGAGCAGTACTTC.

In this sample, this clonotype turned up once. The rearrangement uses TRBV29-1 and TRBJ2-7; D might be TRBD1 (6 bases). The J call may be mistaken, given a closer DNA end match to TRBJ2-5. The CDR3 sequence is 13 residues long. Germline V gene sequence: CDR1 SQVTM, CDR2 ANQGSEA. CDR3 coding DNA: TGCAGCGTCGCCAGGGGTATAAGGGAGACCCAGTACTTC. As protein: CSVARGIRETQYF.

The chain carries TRBV20-1 and TRBJ2-4, with 10 bases matching TRBD2. Germline lookup yields CDR1 DFQATT and CDR2 SNEGSKA (reference sequence). Germline trimming cut 3 bases from V and 2 bases from J; bases unmatched to any gene: 10. CDR3 size: 17 residues. This CDR3 is CSASRLAGVSTKNIQYF. CDR3 DNA sequence: TGCAGTGCTAGCAGGCTAGCGGGAGTATCGACCAAAAACATTCAGTACTTC.